Shown below are 3 T cell receptor beta chains from a single sample sequenced in a study of T cell repertoires in cytomegalovirus infection. TCRdb redid the calling of the reads with MiXCR, one entry per CDR3 protein. The sample lists some 940,000 distinct CDR3 sequences; around 30% were seen once. Which antigens these TCRs recognize remains unknown. This specimen was cultured CD8+ T cells from PBMCs, taken from culture after CMV antigen stimulation. The receptors come from a human donor in good health (CMV status not recorded). Some clones in this sample may be carry-over from other donors' samples.

This clonotype showed up many times. The gene calls are TRBV9 and TRBJ1-1, with 8 bases that match TRBD1. The CDR3 totals 15 residues. The germline V gene has CDR1 SGDLS and CDR2 YYNGEE. Germline trimming cut 4 bases from V and 2 bases from J; bases unmatched to any gene: 7. CDR3 DNA sequence: TGTGCCAGCAGCCCCCGGGACAGGCCAAACACTGAAGCTTTCTTT. Translated: CASSPRDRPNTEAFF.

As DNA, the CDR3 is TGTGCCAGCAGCGTAGCAGGGACGAGGAACAATGAGCAGTTCTTC. Its translation: CASSVAGTRNNEQFF. The chain recombines TRBV9 with TRBJ2-1; D tentatively reads TRBD1 or TRBD2 (5 bases each). The CDR3 is 15 amino acids. V was shortened by 0 bases and J by 5 bases, with 12 bases between the two germline ends. Germline V gene sequence: CDR1 SGDLS, CDR2 YYNGEE. The full variable domain, in which reference TRBV9 and TRBJ2-1 provide the parts outside the CDR3, is DSGVTQTPKHLITATGQRVTLRCSPRSGDLSVYWYQQSLDQGLQFLIQYYNGEERAKGNILERFSAQQFPDLHSELNLSSLELGDSALYFCASSVAGTRNNEQFFGPGTRLTVL.

The chain links TRBV5-6 to TRBJ2-7, with 8 bases identical to TRBD1. Germline assignment: CDR1 SGHDT and CDR2 YYEEEE. Trimming at V came to 1 base and at J to 2 bases, leaving 11 bases not matched to a gene. The CDR3 has 17 residues. CDR3 protein: CASSLKLQGQAPYEQYF. CDR3 in DNA: TGTGCCAGCAGCTTGAAGTTGCAGGGACAGGCACCCTACGAGCAGTACTTC.